The rows below give T cell receptor beta chains drawn from one sample of a study of T cells in Graves' hyperthyroidism and ophthalmopathy. TCRdb reanalysed the multiplex PCR reads using MiXCR and keeps one entry per CDR3 protein. Among 350,000 to 400,000 distinct CDR3 sequences listed, 14% to 15% were seen once. The specimen was blood. The source of these receptors is a woman in her 30s with Graves' hyperthyroidism. CDR3s include the opening cysteine and the closing phenylalanine or tryptophan. The order of the fields is CDR3 length, J gene, V gene, CDR3 protein.

15 TRBJ2-3 TRBV7-2 CASSLGGGRGDTQYF
14 TRBJ2-7 TRBV5-1 CASSLARQGNEQYF
13 TRBJ1-2 TRBV6-1 CASSKQGKNGYTF
14 TRBJ2-1 TRBV29-1 CSVVRGSEMDEQFF
15 TRBJ2-1 TRBV5-1 CASSLDVGGGNEQFF
16 TRBJ2-5 TRBV6-2/TRBV6-3 CASSPPRDRVWETQYF
15 TRBJ2-7 TRBV3-1 CASSQDPARAYEQYF
15 TRBJ2-1 TRBV7-3 CASSLYRGGGYEQFF
14 TRBJ2-1 TRBV7-9 CASSSLPEDMGQFF
12 TRBJ1-5 TRBV20-1 CSALGCNQPQHF
16 TRBJ2-7 TRBV10-2 CASSERSGSIPYEQYF
13 TRBJ2-7 TRBV2 CASSAQRNYEQYF
13 TRBJ2-2 TRBV7-9 CASSLISTGELFF
16 TRBJ1-4 TRBV2 CASSDGQRFRNEKLFF
15 TRBJ2-3 TRBV11-3 CASSPDGGVGDTQYF